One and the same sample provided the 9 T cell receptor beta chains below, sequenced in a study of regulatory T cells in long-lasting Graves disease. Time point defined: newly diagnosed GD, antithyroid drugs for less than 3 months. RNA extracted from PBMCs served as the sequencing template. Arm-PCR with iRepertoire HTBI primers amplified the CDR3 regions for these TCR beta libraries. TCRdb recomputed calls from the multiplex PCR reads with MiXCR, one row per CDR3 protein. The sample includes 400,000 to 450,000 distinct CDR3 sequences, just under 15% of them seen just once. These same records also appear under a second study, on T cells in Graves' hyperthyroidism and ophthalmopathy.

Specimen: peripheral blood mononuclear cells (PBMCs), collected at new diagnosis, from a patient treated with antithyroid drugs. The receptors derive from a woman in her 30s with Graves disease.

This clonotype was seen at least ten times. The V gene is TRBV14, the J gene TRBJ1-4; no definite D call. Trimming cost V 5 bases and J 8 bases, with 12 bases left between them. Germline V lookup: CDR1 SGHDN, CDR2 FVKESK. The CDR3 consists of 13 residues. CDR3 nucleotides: TGTGCCAGCAGCGGCTTCCCACGGGAAAAACTGTTTTTT. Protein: CASSGFPREKLFF.

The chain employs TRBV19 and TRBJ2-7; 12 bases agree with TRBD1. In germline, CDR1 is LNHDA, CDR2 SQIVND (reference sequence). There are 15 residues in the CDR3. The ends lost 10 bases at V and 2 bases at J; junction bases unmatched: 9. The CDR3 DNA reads TGTGCCACCGGGATGGGACAGGGGGCGACCTACGAGCAGTACTTC. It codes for CATGMGQGATYEQYF.

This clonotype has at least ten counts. CDR3 in amino acids: CASSLGPTFDSYEQYF. In DNA, the CDR3 is TGCGCCAGCAGCTTGGGACCGACGTTTGACTCCTACGAGCAGTACTTC. The rearrangement links TRBV5-1 to TRBJ2-7, with D unresolved. CDR1 is SGHRS, CDR2 YFSETQ, per germline. This CDR3 has 16 amino acids. V was pared by 0 bases and J by 0 bases, with 13 bases between.

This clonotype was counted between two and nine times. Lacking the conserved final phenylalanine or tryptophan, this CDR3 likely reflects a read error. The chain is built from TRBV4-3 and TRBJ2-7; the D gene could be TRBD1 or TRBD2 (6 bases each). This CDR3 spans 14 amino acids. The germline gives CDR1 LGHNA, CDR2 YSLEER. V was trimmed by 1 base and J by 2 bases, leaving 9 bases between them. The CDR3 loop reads CASSQAGATYEQYL. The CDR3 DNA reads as TGCGCCAGCAGCCAAGCGGGGGCCACCTACGAGCAGTACCTC.

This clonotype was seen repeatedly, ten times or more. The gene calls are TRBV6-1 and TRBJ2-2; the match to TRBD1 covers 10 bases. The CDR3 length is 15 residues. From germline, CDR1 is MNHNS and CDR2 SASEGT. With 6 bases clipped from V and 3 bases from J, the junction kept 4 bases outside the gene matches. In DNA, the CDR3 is TGTGCCAGCAGACAAGGACAGGGGGACACCGGGGAGCTGTTTTTT. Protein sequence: CASRQGQGDTGELFF.

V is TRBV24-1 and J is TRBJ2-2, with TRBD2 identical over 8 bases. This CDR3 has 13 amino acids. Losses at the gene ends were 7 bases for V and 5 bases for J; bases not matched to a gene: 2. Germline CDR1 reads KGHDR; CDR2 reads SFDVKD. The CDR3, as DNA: TGTGCCACCAGGGCGGGGGGAACCGGGGAGCTGTTTTTT. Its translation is CATRAGGTGELFF.

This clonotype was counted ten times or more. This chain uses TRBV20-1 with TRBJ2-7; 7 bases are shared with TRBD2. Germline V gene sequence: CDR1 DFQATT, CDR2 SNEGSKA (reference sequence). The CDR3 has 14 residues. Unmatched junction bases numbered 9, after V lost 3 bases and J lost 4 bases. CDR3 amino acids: CSARGRAEIYEQYF. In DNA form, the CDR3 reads TGCAGTGCTAGGGGGAGGGCGGAAATTTACGAGCAGTACTTC.

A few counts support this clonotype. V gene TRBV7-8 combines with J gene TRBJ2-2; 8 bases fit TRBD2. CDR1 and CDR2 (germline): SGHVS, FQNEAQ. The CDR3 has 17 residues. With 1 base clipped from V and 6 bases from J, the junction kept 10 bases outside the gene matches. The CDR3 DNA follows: TGTGCCAGCAGCTTAGGCCCTAGTAGCGGGGTCGCCGGGGAGCTGTTTTTT. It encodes CASSLGPSSGVAGELFF. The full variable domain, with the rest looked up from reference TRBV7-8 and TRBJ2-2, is GAGVSQSPRYKVAKRGQDVALRCDPISGHVSLFWYQQALGQGPEFLTYFQNEAQLDKSGLPSDRFFAERPEGSVSTLKIQRTQQEDSAVYLCASSLGPSSGVAGELFFGEGSRLTVL.

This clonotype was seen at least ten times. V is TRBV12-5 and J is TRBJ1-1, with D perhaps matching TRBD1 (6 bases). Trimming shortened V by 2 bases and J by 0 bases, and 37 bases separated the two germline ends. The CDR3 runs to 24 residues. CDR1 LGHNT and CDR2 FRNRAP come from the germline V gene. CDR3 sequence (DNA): TGTGCTAGTGGTTTGAGGGTTGCGGGACTTATACAGGGTGGTGCGAGTCTGGTGAACACTGAAGCTTTCTTT. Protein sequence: CASGLRVAGLIQGGASLVNTEAFF.